The 27 T cell receptor beta chains presented below share a single source sample, sequenced in a study of T cell responses to AZD1222 COVID-19 vaccine. TCRdb's copy holds only in-frame clones and misses some; the assay was immunoSEQ multiplex PCR. The sample contains approximately 160,000 clones, roughly nine tenths of which appear only once. Source: peripheral blood, taken on day 0 of AZD1222 vaccination. These receptors all come from an adult in good health.

The chain employs TRBV6-5 and TRBJ2-3; D not certain. The CDR3 sequence is 12 residues long. Germline CDR1 MNHEY, CDR2 SVGAGI. The V end was cut by 6 bases, the J end by 6 bases, with 10 bases between. In nucleotides, the CDR3 is TGTGCCAGCAGCCCCGCTACTGATACGCAGTATTTT. Protein sequence: CASSPATDTQYF.

The chain has TRBV2 and TRBJ2-1; 11 bases are shared with TRBD1. Trimming at V came to 4 bases and at J to 9 bases, leaving 5 bases not matched to a gene. This CDR3 spans 14 amino acids. The germline V gene has CDR1 SNHLY and CDR2 FYNNEI. The CDR3 spells CASSVDRGLGEQFF. The CDR3 bases are TGTGCCAGCAGTGTGGACAGGGGGCTGGGTGAGCAGTTCTTC.

The chain couples TRBV6-6 to TRBJ2-7, with D unclear. This CDR3 is built from 11 residues. V was trimmed by 5 bases and J by 4 bases, leaving 6 bases between them. Germline CDR1 is MNHNY and CDR2 is SVGAGI (reference sequence). The CDR3: CASSGEYEQYF. CDR3 coding DNA: TGTGCCAGCAGTGGAGAGTACGAGCAGTACTTC.

The sample holds one count of this clone. This chain connects TRBV27 to TRBJ2-5; maybe TRBD1 (6 bases). The length of the CDR3 is 14 residues. Trimming cost V 6 bases and J 5 bases, with 16 bases left between them. The germline V gene has CDR1 MNHEY and CDR2 SMNVEV (reference sequence). The CDR3 is CASSGTGYGETQYF. The CDR3, as DNA: TGTGCCAGCAGCGGTACAGGGTACGGGGAGACCCAGTACTTC.

V is TRBV6-5 and J is TRBJ1-2; D remains unclear. Germline V gene sequence: CDR1 MNHEY, CDR2 SVGAGI. This CDR3 region has 15 residues. Trimming cost V 6 bases and J 5 bases, with 19 bases left between them. For the CDR3, the DNA is TGTGCCAGCAGACTCGACGGCCAAAGCGGGTATGGCTACACCTTC. Protein: CASRLDGQSGYGYTF.

The V call is TRBV7-3, the J call TRBJ1-1; a possible D gene is TRBD1 (6 bases). In germline, CDR1 is SGHTA, CDR2 FQGTGA. This CDR3 spans 15 amino acids. V lost 5 bases and J 4 bases, leaving 17 bases between the germline ends. In DNA, the CDR3 is TGTGCCAGCAGCCAGAGCGGGGGGGCGGGCACTGAAGCTTTCTTT. Translating gives CASSQSGGAGTEAFF.

J is TRBJ1-1 and V is TRBV11-2; a weak D match, TRBD1 (6 bases). V gave up 4 bases and J gave up 11 bases, with 14 bases separating them. The CDR3 consists of 12 residues. Per germline, CDR1 SGHAT and CDR2 FQNNGV. This CDR3 is CASSSTGLWAFF. The CDR3 bases are TGTGCCAGCAGCTCTACAGGGTTGTGGGCTTTCTTT.

The chain recombines TRBV2 with TRBJ1-2; D gene uncertain. V was cut by 0 bases and J by 8 bases, with 10 bases left in between. Germline V CDR1 and CDR2: SNHLY, FYNNEI. The CDR3 spans 13 residues. The CDR3 spells CASSEALGVGYTF. In nucleotides, the CDR3 is TGTGCCAGCAGTGAAGCGCTCGGGGTCGGCTACACCTTC.

The chain joins TRBV4-2 to TRBJ1-2; D is ambiguous. V was shortened by 1 base and J by 6 bases, with 12 bases between the two germline ends. CDR3 length: 14 amino acids. Per the germline V gene, CDR1 is LGHNA and CDR2 is YNFKEQ. CDR3 sequence reads: CASSQGGENHGYTF. In DNA form, the CDR3 reads TGTGCCAGCAGCCAAGGGGGAGAAAACCATGGCTACACCTTC.

V and J are TRBV7-3 and TRBJ2-3; 9 nucleotides align to TRBD2. After removal of 5 bases from V and 4 bases from J, the junction contained 10 bases not matched to a gene. Germline V lookup: CDR1 SGHTA, CDR2 FQGTGA. The CDR3 loop spans 16 amino acids. In DNA, the CDR3 is TGTGCCAGCAGCCCCGCAGGCGGGGGGGTGGCAGATACGCAGTATTTT. As protein: CASSPAGGGVADTQYF.

The CDR3 nucleotides are TGTGCCAGCAGTCCCCCGGGACAGGGATACGAGCAGTACTTC. Residues: CASSPPGQGYEQYF. The chain has TRBV6-5 and TRBJ2-7, with TRBD1 identical over 9 bases. V was pared by 5 bases and J by 4 bases, with 6 bases of the junction left unmatched. Per the germline V gene, CDR1 is MNHEY and CDR2 is SVGAGI. CDR3 size: 14 residues.

V usage is TRBV19 and J usage is TRBJ2-7, with D perhaps TRBD1 (6 bases). CDR3 length: 13 amino acids. V lost 4 bases and J 2 bases, leaving 9 bases between the germline ends. CDR1 is LNHDA and CDR2 is SQIVND in the germline V gene (reference sequence). The CDR3 is CASSTGQTYEQYF. CDR3 in DNA: TGTGCCAGTAGTACGGGACAAACCTACGAGCAGTACTTC.

The gene calls are TRBV18 and TRBJ1-1, with 10 bases lining up with TRBD1. This CDR3 comprises 17 residues. Germline V gene lookup returns CDR1 KGHSH and CDR2 LQKENI. Losses at the gene ends were 2 bases for V and 0 bases for J; bases not matched to a gene: 6. CDR3 nucleotide sequence: TGTGCCAGCTCACCATCGACAGGGGGCTCGATGAACACTGAAGCTTTCTTT. Translating gives CASSPSTGGSMNTEAFF.

This rearrangement joins TRBV29-1 to TRBJ2-5; no definite D call. This CDR3 is 12 amino acids long. The germline CDR1 and CDR2 sequences are SQVTM and ANQGSEA. V lost 7 bases and J 1 base, leaving 10 bases between the germline ends. The CDR3 DNA is TGCAGCGCGTTATTTAGCCAAGAGACCCAGTACTTC. Translated, it gives CSALFSQETQYF.

The chain is built from TRBV2 and TRBJ2-7, with D maybe TRBD2 (5 bases). The germline V and J ends were trimmed by 4 bases and 4 bases, with 8 bases remaining between them. CDR3 length: 12 amino acids. The germline V gene encodes CDR1 SNHLY and CDR2 FYNNEI. In nucleotides, the CDR3 is TGTGCCAGCAGTGTATCGGGGTACGAGCAGTACTTC. This sequence encodes CASSVSGYEQYF.

This chain connects TRBV7-2 to TRBJ2-1, with 8 positions matching TRBD2. This CDR3 is 15 amino acids long. From germline, CDR1 is SGHTA and CDR2 FQGNSA. The V and J ends lost 2 bases and 7 bases, in that order; junction bases with no gene match: 7. The CDR3 DNA is TGTGCCAGCAGCTTAAACCGGGGGGGTAGAAATGAGCAGTTCTTC. As protein: CASSLNRGGRNEQFF.

This clone came up once. This chain joins TRBV19 and TRBJ2-1; TRBD1 or TRBD2 may be the D gene (6 bases each). The V gene's germline CDR1 is LNHDA and CDR2 SQIVND (reference sequence). With 1 base removed from V and 7 bases from J, the gap between germline ends came to 11 bases. The CDR3 consists of 14 residues. Written as DNA, the CDR3 is TGTGCCAGTAGTATAGTAGGGGGGCGGAATGAGCAGTTCTTC. The encoded protein is CASSIVGGRNEQFF.

The chain joins TRBV5-5 to TRBJ2-7, with 7 bases matching TRBD1. Germline CDR1 SGHKS, CDR2 YYEKEE (reference sequence). With 4 bases clipped from V and 2 bases from J, the junction kept 12 bases outside the gene matches. There are 16 residues in the CDR3. The CDR3 DNA is TGTGCCAGCAGCGCGACCCACAGGGGATCCGCCTACGAGCAGTACTTC. It codes for CASSATHRGSAYEQYF.

V is TRBV6-2 or TRBV6-3 and J is TRBJ2-2; a possible D gene is TRBD2 (6 bases). The CDR3 has 13 amino acids. The germline CDR1 and CDR2 sequences are MNHEY and SVGEGT. Trimming took off 4 bases at V and 4 bases at J, with 7 bases between the two ends. CDR3 loop: CASSLGGTGELFF. DNA of the CDR3: TGTGCCAGCAGTTTGGGGGGCACCGGGGAGCTGTTTTTT.

This clone was found a few times. The genes are TRBV3-1 (or the pseudogene TRBV3-2) and TRBJ1-4; possible D gene TRBD1, 5 bases. CDR1 is LGHDT, CDR2 YNNKEL, per germline (reference sequence). V was cut by 3 bases and J by 7 bases, with 12 bases left in between. This CDR3 region has 14 residues. This CDR3 reads CASSQTVGGEKLFF. CDR3 bases: TGTGCCAGCAGCCAGACCGTGGGGGGTGAAAAACTGTTTTTT.

The genes are TRBV5-5 and TRBJ1-1; tentatively, D is TRBD1 (6 bases). The CDR3 length is 15 residues. V dropped 4 bases and J dropped 0 bases, with 13 bases sitting between them. Germline CDR1 SGHKS, CDR2 YYEKEE (reference sequence). CDR3 sequence (DNA): TGTGCCAGCAGCCGGGGGGGCTCTATGAACACTGAAGCTTTCTTT. It encodes CASSRGGSMNTEAFF.

The CDR3 region has the DNA TGTGCCTGCCGGGGTCACGAGCAGTACTTC. The encoded protein is CACRGHEQYF. This chain links TRBV30 with TRBJ2-7; D is possibly TRBD2 (5 bases). V lost 6 bases and J 5 bases, leaving 8 bases between the germline ends. CDR1 is GTSNPN, CDR2 SVGIG, per germline (reference sequence). The CDR3 spans 10 residues.

The V gene is TRBV7-2, the J gene TRBJ1-2; possibly TRBD1 for D (5 bases). Germline V gene data show CDR1 as SGHTA and CDR2 as FQGNSA. V gave up 2 bases and J gave up 3 bases, with 13 bases separating them. The length of the CDR3 is 15 residues. In DNA, the CDR3 is TGTGCCAGCAGCTTATCGTCCTGGGGGGACTATGGCTACACCTTC. This sequence encodes CASSLSSWGDYGYTF.

The CDR3 nucleotides are TGTGCCAGCAGCCAAGATCTATTGGGGAATTGGAACACTGAAGCTTTCTTT. Residues: CASSQDLLGNWNTEAFF. V gene TRBV14 combines with J gene TRBJ1-1; D is ambiguous. Germline CDR1 reads SGHDN; CDR2 reads FVKESK. Trimming stripped 0 bases from V and 1 base from J, with 15 bases between. The CDR3 is 17 amino acids. The complete variable domain, with remaining parts taken from reference TRBV14 and TRBJ1-1, reads EAGVTQFPSHSVIEKGQTVTLRCDPISGHDNLYWYRRVMGKEIKFLLHFVKESKQDESGMPNNRFLAERTGGTYSTLKVQPAELEDSGVYFCASSQDLLGNWNTEAFFGQGTRLTVV.

About this clone: The sample carries other DNA sequences with the same CDR3. This sequence joins TRBV20-1 and TRBJ1-1, with D possibly TRBD1 on 5 matching bases. Trimming took 5 bases from V and 6 from J, leaving 10 bases between them. CDR1 is DFQATT, CDR2 SNEGSKA, per germline (reference sequence). CDR3 size: 11 residues. The chain's CDR3 is CSARGGAEAFF. The CDR3 nucleotides read TGCAGTGCTCGGGGAGGGGCTGAAGCTTTCTTT.

The V gene is TRBV19, the J gene TRBJ1-2; D unresolved. Per the germline V gene, CDR1 is LNHDA and CDR2 is SQIVND (reference sequence). V shed 6 bases and J shed 7 bases, with 12 bases lying between them. The CDR3 loop spans 12 amino acids. The CDR3, as DNA: TGTGCCAGTAGCCAAACTACTCTTGGCTACACCTTC. Protein sequence: CASSQTTLGYTF.

The rearrangement joins TRBV5-4 to TRBJ1-3; D gene ambiguous. The CDR3 runs 15 residues. Trimming took off 2 bases at V and 2 bases at J, with 11 bases between the two ends. Germline CDR1 and CDR2: SGHNT and YYREEE (reference sequence). The CDR3 region is CASSFAGSTGNTIYF. As DNA, the CDR3 is TGTGCCAGCAGCTTTGCGGGATCTACTGGAAACACCATATATTTT.